The 3 T cell receptor beta chains reported below all come from one sample, sequenced in a study of beta chain features in type 1 diabetes. Reverse transcription of all isolated RNA meant that expressed TCRB transcripts were sequenced. This table comes from immunoSEQ multiplex PCR, and its TCRdb copy is limited to in-frame clones, with some not included. The sample has about 320,000 clones; around 15% are singletons. The specimen sequenced was central memory CD4+ T cells from blood. The receptors were sampled from a man younger than 45 in good health.

There are a few counts of this clone. This likely stems from a read error, as it lies one base from a far larger clone. Other nucleotide sequences in the sample specify the same CDR3. The chain has TRBV5-4 and TRBJ2-1; the D gene is possibly TRBD2 (5 bases). V was clipped by 0 bases and J by 7 bases, with 17 bases between them. The CDR3 runs to 16 residues. In germline, CDR1 is SGHNT, CDR2 YYREEE (reference sequence). The chain's CDR3 is CASSLAGFSDGNEQFF. CDR3 DNA sequence: TGTGCCAGCAGCTTGGCGGGGTTCTCGGATGGGAATGAGCAGTTCTTC.

The chain has TRBV29-1 and TRBJ2-6, with D perhaps TRBD1 (6 bases). CDR3 size: 13 residues. Germline lookup yields CDR1 SQVTM and CDR2 ANQGSEA. Trimming cost V 6 bases and J 4 bases, with 10 bases left between them. CDR3 DNA sequence: TGCAGCGTGCCAGGGGCCGGGGCCAACGTCCTGACTTTC. Protein sequence: CSVPGAGANVLTF. The full variable domain, completed using reference TRBV29-1 and TRBJ2-6, is SAVISQKPSRDICQRGTSLTIQCQVDSQVTMMFWYRQQPGQSLTLIATANQGSEATYESGFVIDKFPISRPNLTFSTLTVSNMSPEDSSIYLCSVPGAGANVLTFGAGSRLTVL.

This clone has just a few counts. This may come from a read error, since a much larger clone is one base off. The rearrangement joins TRBV11-2 to TRBJ1-1; D not certain. The germline CDR1 and CDR2 sequences are SGHAT and FQNNGV. The CDR3 totals 12 residues. The germline V and J ends were trimmed by 5 bases and 1 base, with 5 bases remaining between them. The CDR3 sequence is CASSLRNTEAFF. CDR3 in DNA: TGTGCCAGCAGCCTCAGGAACACTGAAGCTTTCTTT.